What follows describes a single T cell receptor beta chain. Its cognate antigen is unknown. This sample was taken from a study of vaccination and CD4 T cells after COVID-19. Study information: There were two doses of either BNT162b2 or mRNA-1273 vaccine given to participants. Investigators stimulated cells with overlapping spike peptides drawn from SARS-CoV-2, HCoV-NL63, HCoV-OC43 and HCoV-229E.

Oncomine TCR Beta short-read sequencing was applied to DNA from cultured CD4+ T cells. TCRdb re-derived calls from the PCR reads in MiXCR, one entry per CDR3 protein. The sample contains about 14,000 distinct CDR3 sequences, about 64% of which appear only once. Germline V gives CDR1 GTSNPN, CDR2 SVGIG (reference sequence). After removal of 7 bases from V and 0 bases from J, the junction contained 9 bases not matched to a gene. CDR3 length: 16 amino acids. Stated treatment: approximately 11-day PBMC culture with coronavirus spike peptide pools or control peptides (ViraFEST assay). ViraFEST used peptide pools to expand antigen-specific T cells before TCR sequencing.

The clonotype comes from a human donor who had recovered from COVID-19. The chain carries TRBV30 and TRBJ2-7; 13 bases match TRBD2. Sequenced sample: CD4+ T cells from blood, cultured in vitro. The CDR3: CALRTSGSASSYEQYF. The DNA of the CDR3 is TGTGCCTTACGGACTAGCGGGAGCGCCAGCTCCTACGAGCAGTACTTC.